Below are 26 T cell receptor beta chains sequenced from a single sample in a study of shared clonotypes between healthy human individuals. Profiled with immunoSEQ multiplex PCR; TCRdb holds only in-frame clones, not every one. The sample yields roughly 1,600,000 clones, less than 99% seen once. Material for sequencing was naive CD4+ T cells sorted from blood. The subset denotes: CD45RA+ positively selected. The receptor set was obtained from a man in his thirties or forties in good health.

The CDR3 protein is CSVDWGSAYEQYF. CDR3 DNA: TGCAGCGTTGACTGGGGTTCGGCCTACGAGCAGTACTTC. This rearrangement joins TRBV29-1 to TRBJ2-7; no definite D call. Germline loops: CDR1 SQVTM, CDR2 ANQGSEA. V was shortened by 3 bases and J by 2 bases, with 11 bases between the two germline ends. The CDR3 length is 13 residues.

The V call is TRBV12-2, the J call TRBJ1-1; TRBD1, the D gene given by the table, was not confirmed from the DNA. TRBV12-2 is tagged as a pseudogene. There are 15 residues in the CDR3. CDR3 nucleotide sequence: TGTGCAAGTCGCTTAGAGCGACAGGAGATCACTGAAGCTTTCTTT. It yields the protein CASRLERQEITEAFF.

V and J are TRBV2 and TRBJ2-7, with TRBD2 matching over 9 bases. The CDR3 is 17 amino acids. The germline V gene encodes CDR1 SNHLY and CDR2 FYNNEI. Losses at the gene ends were 2 bases for V and 5 bases for J; bases not matched to a gene: 13. CDR3 in amino acids: CASSERGGEASGDEQYF. CDR3 DNA sequence: TGTGCCAGCAGTGAAAGAGGGGGAGAGGCTAGCGGGGACGAGCAGTACTTC.

J is TRBJ1-1 and V is TRBV9; D gene uncertain. Germline CDR1 is SGDLS and CDR2 is YYNGEE. The CDR3 length is 13 residues. V lost 4 bases and J 1 base, leaving 8 bases between the germline ends. CDR3: CASSTRPNTEAFF. CDR3 DNA: TGTGCCAGCAGCACCCGACCGAACACTGAAGCTTTCTTT.

This chain uses TRBV19 with TRBJ2-1; D call uncertain. Deletions cut 5 bases from V and 6 bases from J, with 8 bases between. Per germline, CDR1 LNHDA and CDR2 SQIVND (reference sequence). CDR3 size: 12 residues. The CDR3 sequence is CASSPAGNEQFF. The CDR3 nucleotides are TGTGCCAGTAGTCCGGCCGGCAATGAGCAGTTCTTC.

The V and J genes are TRBV9 and TRBJ2-1; 10 positions match TRBD2. Per germline, CDR1 SGDLS and CDR2 YYNGEE. The junction had 4 bases not matched to a gene; V was cut back by 1 base and J by 9 bases. This CDR3 has 14 residues. This chain's CDR3 is CASSVTSGIGEQFF. For the CDR3, the DNA is TGTGCCAGCAGCGTAACTAGCGGGATAGGTGAGCAGTTCTTC.

The chain uses TRBV5-8 and TRBJ2-5; a possible D gene is TRBD1 (6 bases). The CDR3 contains 16 residues. CDR1 and CDR2 (germline): SGHTS, YDEGEE. V lost 4 bases, J lost 0 bases, and 16 bases lay in between. The DNA for the CDR3 is TGTGCCAGCAGCCCTTTTGTCAGGGGAAACCAAGAGACCCAGTACTTC. This codes for CASSPFVRGNQETQYF.

V usage is TRBV6-6 and J usage is TRBJ2-2, with D perhaps TRBD2 (6 bases). CDR3 length equals 15 residues. V was shortened by 4 bases and J by 6 bases, with 15 bases between the two germline ends. Germline V gives CDR1 MNHNY, CDR2 SVGAGI (reference sequence). This chain's CDR3 is CASSSIRGRSGELFF. CDR3 sequence (DNA): TGTGCCAGCAGTTCGATACGGGGGAGATCCGGGGAGCTGTTTTTT.

This rearrangement joins TRBV4-1 to TRBJ1-2; 8 bases are a match to TRBD1. In germline, CDR1 is MGHRA, CDR2 YSYEKL. The V gene end was trimmed by 1 base and the J gene end by 1 base; junction bases not matched to a gene: 8. The length of the CDR3 is 17 residues. CDR3 amino acids: CASSQAFRTGNNYGYTF. The CDR3 bases are TGCGCCAGCAGCCAAGCGTTTAGGACAGGGAATAACTATGGCTACACCTTC.

A remark on this clone: Different DNA sequences within this sample yield the same CDR3. The J gene is TRBJ1-1, the V gene TRBV5-1; 7 bases align to TRBD1. With V trimmed by 3 bases and J by 3 bases, 5 bases remained unmatched. CDR3 length: 14 amino acids. CDR1 and CDR2 from the germline V gene are SGHRS and YFSETQ. CDR3 amino acids: CASSSNRGHTEAFF. In DNA form, the CDR3 reads TGCGCCAGCAGCTCAAACAGGGGTCACACTGAAGCTTTCTTT. The full variable domain, its missing parts supplied by reference TRBV5-1 and TRBJ1-1, is KAGVTQTPRYLIKTRGQQVTLSCSPISGHRSVSWYQQTPGQGLQFLFEYFSETQRNKGNFPGRFSGRQFSNSRSEMNVSTLELGDSALYLCASSSNRGHTEAFFGQGTRLTVV.

The chain recombines TRBV5-8 with TRBJ1-2; 7 nucleotides align to TRBD1. The V and J ends lost 4 bases and 5 bases, in that order; junction bases with no gene match: 11. There are 15 residues in the CDR3. Germline V gene data show CDR1 as SGHTS and CDR2 as YDEGEE. CDR3 nucleotides: TGTGCCAGCAGCCGGGGACAGCCCCTACTGTATGGCTACACCTTC. Encoded protein: CASSRGQPLLYGYTF.

As regards this clone: This sample also contains other DNA sequences that code for the same CDR3. The gene calls are TRBV7-6 and TRBJ1-5, with TRBD1 as a possible D gene (6 bases). There are 13 residues in the CDR3. Trimming removed 1 base at V and 7 bases at J, with 8 bases between. Per the germline V gene, CDR1 is SGHVS and CDR2 is FNYEAQ. The CDR3 bases are TGTGCCAGCAGCTTAGTGGGGGGCCAGCCCCAGCATTTT. Encoded protein: CASSLVGGQPQHF.

DNA of the CDR3: TGTGCCAGTAGTCCCCACCTCGGCCAGCTGAAGACCTACGAGCAGTACTTC. Its protein is CASSPHLGQLKTYEQYF. This rearrangement joins TRBV19 to TRBJ2-7; D call uncertain. V lost 5 bases and J lost 2, with 22 bases in between. The germline V gene has CDR1 LNHDA and CDR2 SQIVND (reference sequence). The CDR3 sequence is 17 residues long.

The gene calls are TRBV6-5 and TRBJ2-1; possible D gene TRBD2, 6 bases. Trimming took 0 bases from V and 9 from J, leaving 12 bases between them. The CDR3 runs 14 residues. From germline, CDR1 is MNHEY and CDR2 SVGAGI. This chain's CDR3 is CASSYSELAIEQFF. For the CDR3, the DNA is TGTGCCAGCAGTTACTCAGAACTAGCTATTGAGCAGTTCTTC.

This chain uses TRBV5-4 with TRBJ2-4; possible D gene TRBD2, 6 bases. CDR3 length: 14 residues. V was trimmed by 4 bases and J by 5 bases, leaving 13 bases between them. CDR1 SGHNT and CDR2 YYREEE come from the germline V gene (reference sequence). CDR3 nucleotide sequence: TGTGCCAGCAGCATCCAGGGACTGGAAAACATTCAGTACTTC. It codes for CASSIQGLENIQYF. Based on the CDR3 plus reference TRBV5-4 and TRBJ2-4, the full variable domain is ETGVTQSPTHLIKTRGQQVTLRCSSQSGHNTVSWYQQALGQGPQFIFQYYREEENGRGNFPPRFSGLQFPNYSSELNVNALELDDSALYLCASSIQGLENIQYFGAGTRLSVL.

The chain couples TRBV18 to TRBJ1-5, with D unclear. The CDR3 has 15 amino acids. Germline loops: CDR1 KGHSH, CDR2 LQKENI. The V end lost 2 bases, the J end lost 0 bases, and 8 bases lay between the germline ends. The CDR3 loop is CASSPKGFSNQPQHF. The CDR3 DNA follows: TGTGCCAGCTCACCAAAAGGGTTTAGCAATCAGCCCCAGCATTTT.

Points on this clone: The same CDR3 arises from other DNA sequences in this sample as well. This chain joins TRBV28 and TRBJ1-3, with a tentative D call TRBD1 (5 bases). Deletions cut 4 bases from V and 0 bases from J, with 10 bases between. The CDR3 consists of 15 residues. From germline, CDR1 is MDHEN and CDR2 SYDVKM. CDR3 DNA: TGTGCCAGCAGTTCCACAGGTTTCTCTGGAAACACCATATATTTT. Amino acids: CASSSTGFSGNTIYF.

The gene calls are TRBV9 and TRBJ2-1; either TRBD1 or TRBD2 may fit D (6 bases each). V was pared by 0 bases and J by 3 bases, with 19 bases between. Germline loops: CDR1 SGDLS, CDR2 YYNGEE. The CDR3 covers 18 residues. The CDR3 DNA follows: TGTGCCAGCAGCGTAGCCCCCGCGGGACAATACAGCTACAATGAGCAGTTCTTC. It codes for CASSVAPAGQYSYNEQFF.

This clone was recorded once. The chain is built from TRBV5-6 and TRBJ1-1; D is ambiguous. The CDR3 loop spans 15 amino acids. Germline CDR1 and CDR2: SGHDT and YYEEEE. The germline V and J ends were trimmed by 0 bases and 1 base, with 10 bases remaining between them. In DNA, the CDR3 is TGTGCCAGCAGCTTGGCCGGGATGGCGAACACTGAAGCTTTCTTT. Translation gives CASSLAGMANTEAFF.

This rearrangement joins TRBV30 to TRBJ1-2; TRBD1 is a possible D gene (6 bases). V was shortened by 3 bases and J by 8 bases, with 25 bases between the two germline ends. CDR1 and CDR2 from the germline V gene are GTSNPN and SVGIG (reference sequence). The CDR3 is 16 residues long. The CDR3 spells CAWRVPISGGQWGYTF. The CDR3 DNA reads as TGTGCCTGGAGGGTCCCCATCTCTGGGGGACAATGGGGCTACACCTTC.

This clone was observed once. The chain's CDR3 is CASTTGQDGSAELFF. For the CDR3, the DNA is TGTGCCAGCACCACAGGCCAAGACGGGTCTGCGGAGCTGTTTTTT. The V and J genes are TRBV11-2 and TRBJ2-2, with a tentative D call TRBD1 (5 bases). Trimming pared 7 bases from V and 10 bases from J, leaving 22 bases between. The length of the CDR3 is 15 residues. Looked up from germline, CDR1 is SGHAT and CDR2 is FQNNGV.

The CDR3 here is CASSDGRGGSYEQYF. The CDR3, as DNA: TGTGCCAGCAGTGACGGCAGGGGAGGTTCCTACGAGCAGTACTTC. V usage is TRBV27 and J usage is TRBJ2-7, with D possibly called TRBD1 or TRBD2 (6 bases each). V was shortened by 5 bases and J by 1 base, with 15 bases between the two germline ends. Germline V CDR1 and CDR2: MNHEY, SMNVEV (reference sequence). The length of the CDR3 is 15 residues.

The V call is TRBV7-2, the J call TRBJ2-5; unclear D gene. The CDR3 covers 13 residues. V dropped 4 bases and J dropped 5 bases, with 11 bases sitting between them. Germline V gene lookup returns CDR1 SGHTA and CDR2 FQGNSA. The CDR3 DNA sequence: TGTGCCAGCAGCTCGGACGGAGCGGAGACCCAGTACTTC. It is translated as CASSSDGAETQYF.

V and J are TRBV7-9 and TRBJ2-7, with TRBD1 matching 12 bases. The V gene's germline CDR1 is SEHNR and CDR2 FQNEAQ (reference sequence). Germline trimming cut 5 bases from V and 4 bases from J; bases unmatched to any gene: 9. The CDR3 is 16 residues long. The CDR3 reads CASSPGTGGAKYEQYF. The CDR3 nucleotides are TGTGCCAGCAGCCCCGGGACAGGGGGCGCAAAATACGAGCAGTACTTC.

This chain links TRBV11-2 with TRBJ2-7; possibly TRBD2 for D (5 bases). The germline gives CDR1 SGHAT, CDR2 FQNNGV. The V end lost 1 base, the J end lost 0 bases, and 19 bases lay between the germline ends. The CDR3 contains 18 residues. CDR3 nucleotide sequence: TGTGCCAGCAGCTTAGTTTCACCGTGGCGGGCAAACTCCTACGAGCAGTACTTC. This codes for CASSLVSPWRANSYEQYF.

This chain links TRBV11-2 with TRBJ2-1, with TRBD2 matching over 11 bases. This CDR3 has 16 residues. The J segment lost 5 bases and the V segment lost 1 base, leaving 4 bases of the junction unmatched. The germline V gene has CDR1 SGHAT and CDR2 FQNNGV. The CDR3 protein is CASSLAKGLADNEQFF. The CDR3 DNA follows: TGTGCCAGCAGCTTAGCGAAGGGACTAGCGGACAATGAGCAGTTCTTC.